This T cell receptor beta chain was documented in a study of shared clonotypes between healthy human individuals. Naive CD8 cells were CD45RO-negative, positively selected for CCR7, excluding terminally differentiated effector memory CD45RA+ cells. V trimming: 5 bases; J trimming: 8 bases; junction bases outside the gene matches: 9. This CDR3 region has 17 residues. The germline gives CDR1 SGHVS, CDR2 FNYEAQ. Data came from immunoSEQ multiplex PCR; TCRdb stores just in-frame clones and leaves some out. The sample carries about 580,000 clones, roughly 98% recorded once. The sample consisted of naive CD8+ T cells sorted from blood. This receptor was identified in a man between 25 and 39 years old in good health. The chain combines TRBV7-6 with TRBJ2-1; 16 bases line up with TRBD2. CDR3 region: CASSLGTSGRVMDEQFF. CDR3 sequence (DNA): TGTGCCAGCAGCCTAGGGACTAGCGGGAGGGTTATGGATGAGCAGTTCTTC.